This TCR beta chain was retrieved from a study of T cells after yellow fever vaccination. TCRdb fed the 5' RACE reads into MiXCR, producing one record per CDR3 protein. The sample records approximately 510,000 distinct CDR3 sequences, just over 20% being singletons. Germline CDR1 MGHRA, CDR2 YSYEKL. Trimming took off 2 bases at V and 3 bases at J, with 14 bases between the two ends. This CDR3 is 15 amino acids long. The rearrangement uses TRBV4-1 and TRBJ2-7, with D maybe TRBD2 (5 bases). Sequencing was performed on PBMCs, taken approximately 20 days after the first yellow fever vaccination. The receptor was derived from a man in his late teens or twenties who received the YFV17D yellow fever vaccine. CDR3 in amino acids: CASSQSGELLYEQYF. DNA for the CDR3: TGCGCCAGCAGCCAAAGCGGTGAGTTACTCTACGAGCAGTACTTC.